Detailed here is one T cell receptor beta chain. V was clipped by 0 bases and J by 4 bases; unmatched bases: 10. Germline V gene sequence: CDR1 SGHRS, CDR2 YFSETQ. The length of the CDR3 is 17 residues. The data were taken from a study of blood T cell repertoires in COVID-19. Study information: Both acute and convalescent COVID-19 samples were obtained from the United States, Italy and Spain. The cDNA or gDNA used as material had been derived from T cells, B-cell-depleted T cells, or PBMCs.

Original processing notes: Amplification with reference gene primers provided the estimates of nucleated cell counts. Here immunoSEQ multiplex PCR was the method, and the copy in TCRdb shows in-frame clones only, minus some. V, J and clone size were drawn from that table, and D and trimming were deduced from the DNA. The sample has some 200,000 clones, 80% to 85% seen once; the top ten hold 18%. The origin of this receptor is a woman of 80 years or more with active or convalescent COVID-19. Input material: peripheral blood. The V call is TRBV5-1, the J call TRBJ1-2; 9 bases align to TRBD1. CDR3 coding DNA: TGCGCCAGCAGCTTGGGCCGCCTCCGGGACAGGGCCTATGGCTACACCTTC. It is translated as CASSLGRLRDRAYGYTF. Based on the CDR3 plus reference TRBV5-1 and TRBJ1-2, the full variable domain is KAGVTQTPRYLIKTRGQQVTLSCSPISGHRSVSWYQQTPGQGLQFLFEYFSETQRNKGNFPGRFSGRQFSNSRSEMNVSTLELGDSALYLCASSLGRLRDRAYGYTFGSGTRLTVV.